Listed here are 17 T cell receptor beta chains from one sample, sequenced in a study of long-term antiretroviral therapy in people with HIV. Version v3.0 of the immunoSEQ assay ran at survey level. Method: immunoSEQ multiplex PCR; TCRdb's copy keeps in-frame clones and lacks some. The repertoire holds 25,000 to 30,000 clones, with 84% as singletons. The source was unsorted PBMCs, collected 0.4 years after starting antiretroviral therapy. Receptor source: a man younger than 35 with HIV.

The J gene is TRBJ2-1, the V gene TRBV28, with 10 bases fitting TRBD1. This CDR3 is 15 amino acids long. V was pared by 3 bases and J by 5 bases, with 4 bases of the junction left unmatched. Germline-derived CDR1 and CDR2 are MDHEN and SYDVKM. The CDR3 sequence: CASSLLGTGDNEQFF. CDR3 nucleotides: TGTGCCAGCAGTTTGCTTGGGACAGGGGACAATGAGCAGTTCTTC.

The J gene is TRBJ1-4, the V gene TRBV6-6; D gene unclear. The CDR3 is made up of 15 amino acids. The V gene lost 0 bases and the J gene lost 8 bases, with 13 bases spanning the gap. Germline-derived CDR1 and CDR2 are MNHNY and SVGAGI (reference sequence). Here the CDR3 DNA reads TGTGCCAGCAGTTACTCTATCCGGACCGCAGAAAAACTGTTTTTT. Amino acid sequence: CASSYSIRTAEKLFF.

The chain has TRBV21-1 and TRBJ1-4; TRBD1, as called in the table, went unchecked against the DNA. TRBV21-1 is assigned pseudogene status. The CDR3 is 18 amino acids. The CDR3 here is CASSRLPLGHLPDEKLFF. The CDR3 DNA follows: TGTGCCAGCAGCAGATTACCCCTCGGACACCTCCCCGATGAAAAACTGTTTTTT.

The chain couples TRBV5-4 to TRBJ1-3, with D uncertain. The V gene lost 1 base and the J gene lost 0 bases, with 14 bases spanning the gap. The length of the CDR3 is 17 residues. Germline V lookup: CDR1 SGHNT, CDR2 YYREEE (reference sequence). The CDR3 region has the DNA TGTGCCAGCAGCTTGAAACGGGAGACGAGCTCTGGAAACACCATATATTTT. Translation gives CASSLKRETSSGNTIYF.

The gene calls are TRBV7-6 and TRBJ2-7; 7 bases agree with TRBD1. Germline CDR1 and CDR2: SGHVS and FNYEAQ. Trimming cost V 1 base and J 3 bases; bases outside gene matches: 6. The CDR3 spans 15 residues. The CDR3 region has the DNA TGTGCCAGCAGCTTAGAGGGACAGTCGAACTACGAGCAGTACTTC. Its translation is CASSLEGQSNYEQYF.

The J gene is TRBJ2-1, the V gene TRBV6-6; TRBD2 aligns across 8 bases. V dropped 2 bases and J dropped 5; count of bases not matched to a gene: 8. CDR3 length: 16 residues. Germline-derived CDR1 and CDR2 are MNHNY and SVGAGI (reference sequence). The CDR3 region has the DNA TGTGCCAGCAGTTACGGACGGGAGGGCCCTAACAATGAGCAGTTCTTC. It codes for CASSYGREGPNNEQFF.

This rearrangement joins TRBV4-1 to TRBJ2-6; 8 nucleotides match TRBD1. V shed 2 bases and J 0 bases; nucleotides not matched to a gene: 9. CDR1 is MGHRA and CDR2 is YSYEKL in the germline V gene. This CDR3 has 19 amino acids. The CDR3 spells CASSQLQGQGLSGANVLTF. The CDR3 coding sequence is TGCGCCAGCAGCCAATTACAAGGACAGGGCCTCTCTGGGGCCAACGTCCTGACTTTC.

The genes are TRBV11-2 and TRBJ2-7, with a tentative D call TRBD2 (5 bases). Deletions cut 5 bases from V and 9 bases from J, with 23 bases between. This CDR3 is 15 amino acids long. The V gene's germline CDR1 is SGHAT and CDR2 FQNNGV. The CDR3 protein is CASSHSAGQRTTQYF. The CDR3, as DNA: TGTGCCAGCAGCCATAGTGCGGGTCAACGCACGACGCAGTACTTC.

This CDR3 is CASSVEGANEQYF. The CDR3 nucleotides read TGTGCCAGTAGTGTGGAGGGGGCCAACGAGCAGTACTTC. The chain is built from TRBV19 and TRBJ2-7, with D possibly being TRBD1 (7 bases). The CDR3 is 13 amino acids. Trimming removed 5 bases from V and 5 bases from J, with 13 bases in between. CDR1 and CDR2 (germline): LNHDA, SQIVND (reference sequence).

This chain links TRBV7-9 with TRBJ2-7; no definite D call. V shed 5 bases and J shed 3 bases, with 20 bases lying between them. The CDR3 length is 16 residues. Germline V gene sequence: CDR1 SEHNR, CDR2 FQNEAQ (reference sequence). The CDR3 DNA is TGTGCCAGCAGCGGGCGACCGCTGCCCCGGCTCTACGAGCAGTACTTC. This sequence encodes CASSGRPLPRLYEQYF.

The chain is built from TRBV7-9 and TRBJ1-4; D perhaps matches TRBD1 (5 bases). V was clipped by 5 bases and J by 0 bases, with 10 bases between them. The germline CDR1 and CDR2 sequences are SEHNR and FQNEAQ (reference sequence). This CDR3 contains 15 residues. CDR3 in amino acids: CASSRQTATNEKLFF. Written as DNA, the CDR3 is TGTGCCAGCAGCCGACAGACCGCAACTAATGAAAAACTGTTTTTT.

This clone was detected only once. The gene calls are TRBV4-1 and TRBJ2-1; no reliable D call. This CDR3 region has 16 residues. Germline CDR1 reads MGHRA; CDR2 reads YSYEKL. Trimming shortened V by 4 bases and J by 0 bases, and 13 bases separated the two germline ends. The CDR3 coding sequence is TGCGCCAGCAGCCCCCGAGGCGCTAGCTCCTACAATGAGCAGTTCTTC. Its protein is CASSPRGASSYNEQFF.

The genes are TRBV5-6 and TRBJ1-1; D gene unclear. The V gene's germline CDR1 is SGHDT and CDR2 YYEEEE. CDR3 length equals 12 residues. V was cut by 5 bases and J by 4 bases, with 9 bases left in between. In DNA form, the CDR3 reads TGTGCCAGCAGTTCAGGAGGCACTGAAGCTTTCTTT. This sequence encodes CASSSGGTEAFF.

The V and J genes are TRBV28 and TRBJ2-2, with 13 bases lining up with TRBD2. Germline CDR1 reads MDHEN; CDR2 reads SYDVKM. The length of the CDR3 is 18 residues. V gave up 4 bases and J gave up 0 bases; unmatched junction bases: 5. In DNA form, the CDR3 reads TGTGCCAGCAGTTGGACTAGCGGGAGTTACGCGAACACCGGGGAGCTGTTTTTT. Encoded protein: CASSWTSGSYANTGELFF. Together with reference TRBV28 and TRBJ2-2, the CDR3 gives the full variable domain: DVKVTQSSRYLVKRTGEKVFLECVQDMDHENMFWYRQDPGLGLRLIYFSYDVKMKEKGDIPEGYSVSREKKERFSLILESASTNQTSMYLCASSWTSGSYANTGELFFGEGSRLTVL.

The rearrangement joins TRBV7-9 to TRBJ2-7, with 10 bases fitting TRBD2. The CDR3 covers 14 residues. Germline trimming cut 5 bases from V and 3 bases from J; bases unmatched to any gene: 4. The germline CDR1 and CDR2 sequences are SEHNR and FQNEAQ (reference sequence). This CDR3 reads CASSGTSEGYEQYF. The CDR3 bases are TGTGCCAGCAGCGGGACTAGCGAGGGCTACGAGCAGTACTTC. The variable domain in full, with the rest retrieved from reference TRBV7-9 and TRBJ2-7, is DTGVSQNPRHKITKRGQNVTFRCDPISEHNRLYWYRQTLGQGPEFLTYFQNEAQLEKSRLLSDRFSAERPKGSFSTLEIQRTEQGDSAMYLCASSGTSEGYEQYFGPGTRLTVT.

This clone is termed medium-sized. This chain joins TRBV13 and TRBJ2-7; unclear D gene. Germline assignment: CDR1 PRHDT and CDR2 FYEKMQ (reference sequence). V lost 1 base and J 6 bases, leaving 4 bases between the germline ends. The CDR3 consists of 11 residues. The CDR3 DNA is TGTGCCAGCAGCTTAGCATTCGAGCAGTACTTC. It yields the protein CASSLAFEQYF.

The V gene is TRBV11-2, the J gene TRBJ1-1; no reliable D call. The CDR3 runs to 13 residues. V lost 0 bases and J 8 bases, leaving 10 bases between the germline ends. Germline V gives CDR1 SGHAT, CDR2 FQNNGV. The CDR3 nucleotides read TGTGCCAGCAGCTTAGATTATGGGCCGGAAGCTTTCTTT. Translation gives CASSLDYGPEAFF.